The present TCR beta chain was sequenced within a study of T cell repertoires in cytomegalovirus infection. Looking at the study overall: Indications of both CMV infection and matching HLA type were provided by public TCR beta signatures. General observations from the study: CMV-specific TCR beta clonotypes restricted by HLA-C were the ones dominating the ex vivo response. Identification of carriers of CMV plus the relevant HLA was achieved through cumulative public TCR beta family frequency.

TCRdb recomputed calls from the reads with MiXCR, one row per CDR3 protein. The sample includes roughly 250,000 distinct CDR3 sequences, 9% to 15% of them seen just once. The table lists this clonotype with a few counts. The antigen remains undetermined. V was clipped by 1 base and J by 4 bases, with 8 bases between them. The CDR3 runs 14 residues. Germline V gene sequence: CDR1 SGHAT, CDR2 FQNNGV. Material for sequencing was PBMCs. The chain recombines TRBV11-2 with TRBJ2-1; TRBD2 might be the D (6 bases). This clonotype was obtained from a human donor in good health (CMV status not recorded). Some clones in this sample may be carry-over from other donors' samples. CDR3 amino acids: CASSLVGGYNEQFF. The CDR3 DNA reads TGTGCCAGCAGCTTAGTGGGGGGATACAATGAGCAGTTCTTC.